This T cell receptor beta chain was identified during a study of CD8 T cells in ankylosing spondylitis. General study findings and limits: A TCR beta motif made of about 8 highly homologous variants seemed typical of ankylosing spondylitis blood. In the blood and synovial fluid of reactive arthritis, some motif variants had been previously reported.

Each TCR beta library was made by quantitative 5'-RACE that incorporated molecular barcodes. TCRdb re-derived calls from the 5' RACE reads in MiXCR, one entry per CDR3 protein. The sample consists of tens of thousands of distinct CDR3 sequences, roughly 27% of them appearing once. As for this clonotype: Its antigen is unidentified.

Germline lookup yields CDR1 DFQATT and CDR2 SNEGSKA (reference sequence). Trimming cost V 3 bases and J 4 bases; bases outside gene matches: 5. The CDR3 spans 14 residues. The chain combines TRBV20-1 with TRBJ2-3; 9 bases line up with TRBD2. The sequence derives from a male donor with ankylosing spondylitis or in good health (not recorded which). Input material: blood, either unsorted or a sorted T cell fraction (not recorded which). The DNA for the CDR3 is TGCAGTGCTAGGGCGGGGGGGCTCTCAGATACGCAGTATTTT. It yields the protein CSARAGGLSDTQYF.